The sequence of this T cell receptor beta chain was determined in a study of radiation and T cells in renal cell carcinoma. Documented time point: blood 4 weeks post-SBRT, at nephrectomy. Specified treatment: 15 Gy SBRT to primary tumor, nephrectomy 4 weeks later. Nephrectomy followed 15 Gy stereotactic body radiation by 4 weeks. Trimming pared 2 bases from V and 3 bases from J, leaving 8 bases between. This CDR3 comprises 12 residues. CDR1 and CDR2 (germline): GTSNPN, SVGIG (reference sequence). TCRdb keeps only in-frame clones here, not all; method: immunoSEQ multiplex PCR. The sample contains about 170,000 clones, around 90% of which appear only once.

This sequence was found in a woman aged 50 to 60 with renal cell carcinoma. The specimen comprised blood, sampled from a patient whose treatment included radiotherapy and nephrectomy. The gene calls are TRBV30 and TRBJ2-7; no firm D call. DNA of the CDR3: TGTGCCTGGAGTTGGGCTAACTACGAGCAGTACTTC. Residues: CAWSWANYEQYF.